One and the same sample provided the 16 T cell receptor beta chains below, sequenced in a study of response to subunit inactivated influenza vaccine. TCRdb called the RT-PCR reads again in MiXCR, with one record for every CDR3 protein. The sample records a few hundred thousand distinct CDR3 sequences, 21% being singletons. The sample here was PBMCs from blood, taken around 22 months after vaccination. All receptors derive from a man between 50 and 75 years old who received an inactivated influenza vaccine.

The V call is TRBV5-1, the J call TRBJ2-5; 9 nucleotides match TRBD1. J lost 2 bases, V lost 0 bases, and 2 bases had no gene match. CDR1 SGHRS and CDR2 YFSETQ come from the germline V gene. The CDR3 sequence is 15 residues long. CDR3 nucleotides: TGCGCCAGCAGCTTGGGGGACAGGGTGCAAGAGACCCAGTACTTC. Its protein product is CASSLGDRVQETQYF. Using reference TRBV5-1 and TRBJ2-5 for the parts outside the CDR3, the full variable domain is KAGVTQTPRYLIKTRGQQVTLSCSPISGHRSVSWYQQTPGQGLQFLFEYFSETQRNKGNFPGRFSGRQFSNSRSEMNVSTLELGDSALYLCASSLGDRVQETQYFGPGTRLLVL.

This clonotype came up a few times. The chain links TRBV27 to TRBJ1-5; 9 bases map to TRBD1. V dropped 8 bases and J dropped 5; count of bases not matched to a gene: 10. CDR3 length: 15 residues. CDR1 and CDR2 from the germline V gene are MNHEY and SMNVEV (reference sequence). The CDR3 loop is CASAPLTGGYQPQHF. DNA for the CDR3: TGTGCCAGCGCCCCTCTGACAGGGGGGTATCAGCCCCAGCATTTT.

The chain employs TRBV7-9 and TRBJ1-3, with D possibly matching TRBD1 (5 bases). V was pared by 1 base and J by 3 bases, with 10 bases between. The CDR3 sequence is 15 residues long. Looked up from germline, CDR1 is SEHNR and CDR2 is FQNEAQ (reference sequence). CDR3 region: CASSLVGQVGNTIYF. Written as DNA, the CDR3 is TGTGCCAGCAGCTTAGTGGGGCAGGTTGGAAACACCATATATTTT.

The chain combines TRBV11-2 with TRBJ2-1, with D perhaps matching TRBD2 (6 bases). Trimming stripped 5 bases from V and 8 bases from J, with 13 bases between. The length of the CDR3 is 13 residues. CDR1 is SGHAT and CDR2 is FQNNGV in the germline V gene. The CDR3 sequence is CASSPLGTYEQFF. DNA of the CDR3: TGTGCCAGCAGCCCGCTGGGGACTTATGAGCAGTTCTTC.

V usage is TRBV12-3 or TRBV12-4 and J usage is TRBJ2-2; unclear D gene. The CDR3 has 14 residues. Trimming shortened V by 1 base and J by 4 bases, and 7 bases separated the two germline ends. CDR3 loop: CASSLETVTGELFF. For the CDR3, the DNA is TGTGCCAGCAGTTTAGAAACGGTCACCGGGGAGCTGTTTTTT.

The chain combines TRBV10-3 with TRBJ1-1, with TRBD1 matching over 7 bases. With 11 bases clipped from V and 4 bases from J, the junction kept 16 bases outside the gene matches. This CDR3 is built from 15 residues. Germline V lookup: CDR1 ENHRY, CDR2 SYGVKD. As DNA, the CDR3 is TGTGCCTCGAGACAGGGTTTGTATAGTAGCACTGAAGCTTTCTTT. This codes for CASRQGLYSSTEAFF.

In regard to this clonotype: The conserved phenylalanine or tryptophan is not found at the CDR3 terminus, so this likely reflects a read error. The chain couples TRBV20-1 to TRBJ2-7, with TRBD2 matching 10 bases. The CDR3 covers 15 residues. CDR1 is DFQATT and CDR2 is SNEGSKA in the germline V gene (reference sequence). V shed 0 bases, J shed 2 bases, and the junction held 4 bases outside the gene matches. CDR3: CSARDGSGRPYEQYS. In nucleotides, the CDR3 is TGCAGTGCTAGAGACGGTAGCGGGAGGCCCTACGAGCAGTACTCC.

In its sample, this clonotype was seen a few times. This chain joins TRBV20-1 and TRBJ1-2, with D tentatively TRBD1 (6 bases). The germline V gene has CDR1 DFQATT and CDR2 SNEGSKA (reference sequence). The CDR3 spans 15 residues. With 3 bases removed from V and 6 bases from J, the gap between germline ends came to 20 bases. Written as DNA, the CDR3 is TGCAGTGCTAGGAGTGGGGGGGGCTCCTCGAATGGCTACACCTTC. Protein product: CSARSGGGSSNGYTF.

CDR3: CASSSHLAASYNEQFF. As DNA, the CDR3 is TGTGCCAGCAGTTCTCACCTAGCGGCCTCCTACAATGAGCAGTTCTTC. The chain couples TRBV12-3 or TRBV12-4 to TRBJ2-1; TRBD2 matches at 7 bases. The CDR3 extends over 16 amino acids. V gave up 4 bases and J gave up 0 bases; unmatched junction bases: 6.

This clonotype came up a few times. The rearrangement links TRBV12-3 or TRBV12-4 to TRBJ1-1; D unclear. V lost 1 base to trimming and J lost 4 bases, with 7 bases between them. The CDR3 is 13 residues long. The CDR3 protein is CASSLGAVTEAFF. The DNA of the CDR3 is TGTGCCAGCAGTTTAGGTGCTGTCACTGAAGCTTTCTTT.

The CDR3 bases are TGTGCCAGCAGCCTAGACAGGGTCTCTGGAAACACCATATATTTT. Protein product: CASSLDRVSGNTIYF. The V and J genes are TRBV7-2 and TRBJ1-3; 7 bases fit TRBD1. After removal of 5 bases from V and 0 bases from J, the junction contained 4 bases not matched to a gene. The germline V gene encodes CDR1 SGHTA and CDR2 FQGNSA. The CDR3 extends over 15 amino acids.

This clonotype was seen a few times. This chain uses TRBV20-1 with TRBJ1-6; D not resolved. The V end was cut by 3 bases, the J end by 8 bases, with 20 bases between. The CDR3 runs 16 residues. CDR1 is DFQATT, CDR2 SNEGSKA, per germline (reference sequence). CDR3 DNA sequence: TGCAGTGCTAGTTTACTTAGGATCACATACGATTCACCCCTCCACTTT. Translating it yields CSASLLRITYDSPLHF.

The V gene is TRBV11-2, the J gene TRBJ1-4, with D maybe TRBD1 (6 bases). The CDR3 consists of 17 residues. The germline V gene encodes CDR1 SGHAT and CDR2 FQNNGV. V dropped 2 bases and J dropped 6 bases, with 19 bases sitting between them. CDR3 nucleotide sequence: TGTGCCAGCAGCTTAATCCCTGACGGACAGAGCGATGAAAAACTGTTTTTT. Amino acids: CASSLIPDGQSDEKLFF.

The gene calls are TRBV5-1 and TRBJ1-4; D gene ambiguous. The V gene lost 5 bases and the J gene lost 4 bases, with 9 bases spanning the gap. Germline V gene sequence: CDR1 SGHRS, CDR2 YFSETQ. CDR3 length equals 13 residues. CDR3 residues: CASRPRVNEKLFF. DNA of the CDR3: TGCGCCAGCAGGCCGAGGGTTAATGAAAAACTGTTTTTT.

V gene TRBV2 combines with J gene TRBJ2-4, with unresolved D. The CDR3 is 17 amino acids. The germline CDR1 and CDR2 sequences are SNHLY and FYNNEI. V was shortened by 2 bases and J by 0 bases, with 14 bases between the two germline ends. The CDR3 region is CASSETWILIAKNIQYF. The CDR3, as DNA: TGTGCCAGCAGTGAAACGTGGATTTTAATAGCCAAAAACATTCAGTACTTC.

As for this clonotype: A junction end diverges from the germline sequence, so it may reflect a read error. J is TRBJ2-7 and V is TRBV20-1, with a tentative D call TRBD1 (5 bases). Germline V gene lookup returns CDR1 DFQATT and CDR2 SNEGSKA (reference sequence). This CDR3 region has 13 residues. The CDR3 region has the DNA TGCAGTGCTACAGGGTTCCTTTCCTATGAGCAGTACTTC. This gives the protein CSATGFLSYEQYF.